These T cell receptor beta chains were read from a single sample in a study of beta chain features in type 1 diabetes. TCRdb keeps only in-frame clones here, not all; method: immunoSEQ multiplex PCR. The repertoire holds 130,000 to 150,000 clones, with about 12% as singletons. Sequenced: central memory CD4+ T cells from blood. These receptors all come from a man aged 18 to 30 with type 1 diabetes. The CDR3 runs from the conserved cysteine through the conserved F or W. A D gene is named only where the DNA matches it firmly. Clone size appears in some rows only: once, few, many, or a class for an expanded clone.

CDR3: CASSGGGQGNTIYF
DNA: TGTGCCAGCAGCGGAGGGGGGCAGGGAAACACCATATATTTT
D: NA
size: few
V: TRBV25-1
J: TRBJ1-3

CDR3: CASSEGQGIPYEQYF
DNA: TGTGCCAGCAGTGAAGGACAGGGGATTCCCTACGAGCAGTACTTC
D: TRBD1
size: NA
V: TRBV6-1
J: TRBJ2-7

CDR3: CAWRWGVRTEAFF
DNA: TGTGCCTGGAGGTGGGGGGTAAGGACTGAAGCTTTCTTT
D: NA
size: NA
V: TRBV30
J: TRBJ1-1

CDR3: CAWSGQTNQPQHF
DNA: TGTGCCTGGAGCGGACAGACCAATCAGCCCCAGCATTTT
D: NA
size: NA
V: TRBV30
J: TRBJ1-5

CDR3: CASSGGLQPQHF
DNA: TGTGCCAGCAGCGGGGGGCTTCAGCCCCAGCATTTT
D: NA
size: few
V: TRBV28
J: TRBJ1-5

CDR3: CASSLGGNPYNEQFF
DNA: TGTGCCAGCAGCTTAGGTGGGAACCCCTACAATGAGCAGTTCTTC
D: NA
size: NA
V: TRBV7-2
J: TRBJ2-1

CDR3: CASSLLGQGKNTEAFF
DNA: TGTGCCAGCAGTTTATTGGGGCAGGGGAAGAACACTGAAGCTTTCTTT
D: NA
size: few
V: TRBV27
J: TRBJ1-1

CDR3: CASSLVRTGHSPLHF
DNA: TGTGCCAGCAGTTTAGTTAGGACAGGTCATTCACCCCTCCACTTT
D: TRBD1
size: few
V: TRBV28
J: TRBJ1-6

CDR3: CASSVDSGVGTLHF
DNA: TGTGCCAGCAGCGTAGATTCGGGGGTGGGCACCCTCCACTTT
D: NA
size: many
V: TRBV9
J: TRBJ1-6

CDR3: CASSPQGQVTEAFF
DNA: TGTGCCAGCTCACCTCAGGGACAGGTGACTGAAGCTTTCTTT
D: TRBD1
size: NA
V: TRBV18
J: TRBJ1-1

CDR3: CASRPYLNTEAFF
DNA: TGTGCCAGCCGCCCCTATTTGAACACTGAAGCTTTCTTT
D: NA
size: NA
V: TRBV7-2
J: TRBJ1-1

CDR3: CASSLIRGSGAKNIQYF
DNA: TGTGCCAGCAGTCTCATACGGGGGAGCGGAGCCAAAAACATTCAGTACTTC
D: NA
size: few
V: TRBV27
J: TRBJ2-4

CDR3: CASSFPGQYGYTF
DNA: TGTGCCAGCAGCTTCCCAGGCCAATATGGCTACACCTTC
D: NA
size: few
V: TRBV5-4
J: TRBJ1-2

CDR3: CASSREETQYF
DNA: TGTGCCAGCAGCCGAGAGGAGACCCAGTACTTC
D: NA
size: NA
V: TRBV28
J: TRBJ2-5

CDR3: CASSSGTEGPREQYF
DNA: TGTGCCAGCAGTTCCGGGACGGAGGGTCCTAGGGAGCAGTACTTC
D: NA
size: few
V: TRBV7-9
J: TRBJ2-7

CDR3: CASIKGQTNEKLFF
DNA: TGTGCCAGCATCAAGGGACAGACTAATGAAAAACTGTTTTTT
D: TRBD1
size: NA
V: TRBV7-9
J: TRBJ1-4

CDR3: CASHAGEVETQYF
DNA: TGCGCCAGCCATGCTGGGGAGGTGGAGACCCAGTACTTC
D: NA
size: NA
V: TRBV5-1
J: TRBJ2-5

CDR3: CASSGQGPYEQYF
DNA: TGTGCCAGCAGTGGACAGGGGCCCTACGAGCAGTACTTC
D: TRBD1
size: few
V: TRBV2
J: TRBJ2-7

CDR3: CASSLQSPNIQYF
DNA: TGTGCCAGCAGCTTACAATCGCCGAACATTCAGTACTTC
D: NA
size: many
V: TRBV11-2
J: TRBJ2-4

CDR3: CASSLGASSSYEQYF
DNA: TGTGCCAGCAGCCTGGGAGCCTCGAGCTCCTACGAGCAGTACTTC
D: NA
size: many
V: TRBV7-2
J: TRBJ2-7

CDR3: CASSQQVSPLHF
DNA: TGCGCCAGCAGCCAACAGGTCTCACCCCTCCACTTT
D: NA
size: few
V: TRBV4-1
J: TRBJ1-6

CDR3: CASSLSSGRDYGYTF
DNA: TGTGCCAGCAGTTTATCATCGGGGCGCGACTATGGCTACACCTTC
D: NA
size: NA
V: TRBV27
J: TRBJ1-2

CDR3: CASSLRAGYYEQYF
DNA: TGTGCCAGCAGTTTACGGGCTGGGTACTACGAGCAGTACTTC
D: NA
size: many
V: TRBV27
J: TRBJ2-7

CDR3: CASSLHGVGYNEQFF
DNA: TGTGCCAGCAGCTTACATGGGGTCGGCTACAATGAGCAGTTCTTC
D: NA
size: few
V: TRBV7-9
J: TRBJ2-1

CDR3: CASSLVSSGGQTQYF
DNA: TGTGCCAGCAGCTTAGTGTCTAGCGGGGGACAGACCCAGTACTTC
D: TRBD2
size: NA
V: TRBV11-3
J: TRBJ2-5

CDR3: CASSSGANVLTF
DNA: TGTGCCAGCAGCTCGGGGGCCAACGTCCTGACTTTC
D: NA
size: NA
V: TRBV2
J: TRBJ2-6

CDR3: CASSLDQTADTQYF
DNA: TGTGCCAGCAGCCTAGATCAGACGGCCGATACGCAGTATTTT
D: NA
size: few
V: TRBV7-9
J: TRBJ2-3

CDR3: CSVGGAPSYNEQFF
DNA: TGCAGCGTGGGGGGGGCGCCGTCCTACAATGAGCAGTTCTTC
D: NA
size: NA
V: TRBV29-1
J: TRBJ2-1

CDR3: CATSIGGSYSSYNSPLHF
DNA: TGTGCCACCAGCATCGGGGGCTCTTACAGCTCCTATAATTCACCCCTCCACTTT
D: NA
size: once
V: TRBV15
J: TRBJ1-6

CDR3: CASSLEGVGQPQHF
DNA: TGTGCCAGCAGCTTAGAGGGAGTCGGTCAGCCCCAGCATTTT
D: NA
size: many
V: TRBV7-9
J: TRBJ1-5

CDR3: CASSLLAGGSYEQYF
DNA: TGTGCCAGCAGCTTGTTAGCGGGGGGCTCCTACGAGCAGTACTTC
D: TRBD2
size: few
V: TRBV5-4
J: TRBJ2-7

CDR3: CASSTAGSSGETQYF
DNA: TGTGCCAGCAGCACAGCCGGGAGCAGTGGGGAGACCCAGTACTTC
D: NA
size: NA
V: TRBV7-8
J: TRBJ2-5

CDR3: CAWSVGTGTDSPLHF
DNA: TGTGCCTGGAGTGTAGGAACCGGGACGGATTCACCCCTCCACTTT
D: NA
size: NA
V: TRBV30
J: TRBJ1-6

CDR3: CASSQKGQNGYTF
DNA: TGTGCCAGCTCACAAAAAGGGCAGAATGGCTACACCTTC
D: NA
size: NA
V: TRBV18
J: TRBJ1-2

CDR3: CASSSPRESNYGYTF
DNA: TGTGCCAGCAGCTCCCCCCGGGAGTCGAACTATGGCTACACCTTC
D: NA
size: NA
V: TRBV5-4
J: TRBJ1-2

CDR3: CSARSGSQYF
DNA: TGCAGTGCTAGGTCGGGATCACAGTACTTC
D: NA
size: few
V: TRBV20-1
J: TRBJ2-5

CDR3: CASSVDRGNEQFF
DNA: TGTGCCAGCAGCGTAGATAGAGGGAATGAGCAGTTCTTC
D: NA
size: many
V: TRBV9
J: TRBJ2-1

CDR3: CASSYLTGNTEAFF
DNA: TGTGCCAGCAGTTACTTGACAGGGAACACTGAAGCTTTCTTT
D: NA
size: few
V: TRBV6-5
J: TRBJ1-1

CDR3: CASSLTSGATDTQYF
DNA: TGCGCCAGCAGCTTGACTAGCGGAGCCACAGATACGCAGTATTTT
D: TRBD2
size: NA
V: TRBV5-1
J: TRBJ2-3

CDR3: CASRARGIAFF
DNA: TGTGCCAGCAGAGCTAGGGGAATAGCTTTCTTT
D: NA
size: NA
V: TRBV6-6
J: TRBJ1-1

CDR3: CASSLAANYEQYF
DNA: TGTGCCAGCAGTTTGGCAGCCAACTACGAGCAGTACTTC
D: NA
size: few
V: TRBV27
J: TRBJ2-7

CDR3: CASSGETAGYTF
DNA: TGTGCCAGCAGTGGAGAGACGGCTGGCTACACCTTC
D: NA
size: few
V: TRBV6-1
J: TRBJ1-2

CDR3: CASSSRTGEPASVTEAFF
DNA: TGCGCCAGCAGCTCAAGGACAGGGGAGCCCGCCTCGGTCACTGAAGCTTTCTTT
D: TRBD1
size: few
V: TRBV5-1
J: TRBJ1-1

CDR3: CASSTRDQPQHF
DNA: TGCGCCAGCAGCACCAGGGATCAGCCCCAGCATTTT
D: NA
size: NA
V: TRBV10-2
J: TRBJ1-5

CDR3: CASLSLWTESSYNEQFF
DNA: TGTGCCAGCCTTAGCTTATGGACAGAGAGCTCCTACAATGAGCAGTTCTTC
D: NA
size: NA
V: TRBV7-9
J: TRBJ2-1

CDR3: CASSQMDMGFLYNEQFF
DNA: TGCGCCAGCAGCCAAATGGACATGGGATTTCTGTACAATGAGCAGTTCTTC
D: NA
size: many
V: TRBV4-1
J: TRBJ2-1

CDR3: CAISESDGNEQFF
DNA: TGTGCCATCAGTGAGTCGGACGGGAATGAGCAGTTCTTC
D: NA
size: NA
V: TRBV10-3
J: TRBJ2-1

CDR3: CASSPLKGTGGNEQFF
DNA: TGTGCCAGCAGCCCTTTAAAAGGGACAGGGGGCAATGAGCAGTTCTTC
D: TRBD1
size: few
V: TRBV14
J: TRBJ2-1

CDR3: CAISPQGNTEAFF
DNA: TGTGCCATCAGTCCACAGGGGAACACTGAAGCTTTCTTT
D: NA
size: few
V: TRBV10-3
J: TRBJ1-1

CDR3: CASSYGTGVDEKLFF
DNA: TGTGCCAGCAGTTATGGGACAGGGGTTGACGAAAAACTGTTTTTT
D: TRBD1
size: NA
V: TRBV6-5
J: TRBJ1-4

CDR3: CASSILQGRNTEAFF
DNA: TGTGCCAGCTCGATACTACAGGGACGGAACACTGAAGCTTTCTTT
D: NA
size: few
V: TRBV18
J: TRBJ1-1

CDR3: CASSEASLAGSDTQYF
DNA: TGTGCCAGCAGTGAAGCAAGCCTAGCGGGGTCAGATACGCAGTATTTT
D: TRBD2
size: few
V: TRBV6-1
J: TRBJ2-3